Each of the 7 T cell receptor beta chains below was sequenced from the same sample in a study of Ad26.COV2.S vaccination and SARS-CoV-2 variants. Noted treatment: approximately 18 received Ad26.COV2.S at low or high dose, single or two shots; several received placebo; per-sample allocation not given. Sampling was done on day 63 after the first vaccine or placebo injection. Sequencing was performed with immunoSEQ multiplex PCR; in TCRdb, only in-frame clones are kept and a portion is missing. The table has about 680,000 clones, around 89% seen once. The sample consisted of peripheral blood, taken in a trial of Ad26.COV2.S vaccine versus placebo. The receptor set was obtained from a person aged 18-65 years who received the Ad26.COV2.S COVID-19 vaccine or a placebo.

The chain employs TRBV2 and TRBJ1-5; D remains ambiguous. Germline V gene sequence: CDR1 SNHLY, CDR2 FYNNEI. CDR3 length: 13 amino acids. V was clipped by 3 bases and J by 4 bases, with 7 bases between them. CDR3 loop: CASSDTVNQPQHF. CDR3 nucleotide sequence: TGTGCCAGCAGTGACACAGTTAATCAGCCCCAGCATTTT.

The V call is TRBV9, the J call TRBJ1-4; D is unclear. V was clipped by 2 bases and J by 8 bases, with 13 bases between them. The CDR3 is made up of 14 amino acids. Germline V lookup: CDR1 SGDLS, CDR2 YYNGEE. The CDR3 bases are TGTGCCAGCAGCGTGGACGTCCTTCGGGAAAAACTGTTTTTT. This gives the protein CASSVDVLREKLFF.

This sequence joins TRBV6-6 and TRBJ2-4; D unclear. V was clipped by 4 bases and J by 0 bases, with 10 bases between them. The V gene's germline CDR1 is MNHNY and CDR2 SVGAGI (reference sequence). This CDR3 contains 15 residues. Here the CDR3 DNA reads TGTGCCAGCAGTTCTCGCGTTCTAGCCAAAAACATTCAGTACTTC. Translation gives CASSSRVLAKNIQYF.

V gene TRBV7-2 combines with J gene TRBJ2-7; 7 bases agree with TRBD1. The CDR3 extends over 13 amino acids. Trimming cost V 8 bases and J 4 bases; bases outside gene matches: 8. Germline CDR1 is SGHTA and CDR2 is FQGNSA. The CDR3 sequence: CASGRGGAYEQYF. In nucleotides, the CDR3 is TGTGCCAGCGGTCGAGGGGGCGCTTACGAGCAGTACTTC.

The chain joins TRBV7-9 to TRBJ2-1; TRBD2 might be the D (6 bases). V was cut by 4 bases and J by 4 bases, with 11 bases left in between. The germline CDR1 and CDR2 sequences are SEHNR and FQNEAQ (reference sequence). The CDR3 totals 14 residues. The CDR3 DNA reads TGTGCCAGCAGCTGGAGAGGGACTTACAATGAGCAGTTCTTC. It is translated as CASSWRGTYNEQFF.

This chain uses TRBV30 with TRBJ2-2; D perhaps matches TRBD2 (5 bases). Germline CDR1 is GTSNPN and CDR2 is SVGIG (reference sequence). CDR3 length equals 14 residues. The V and J ends lost 0 bases and 5 bases respectively, with 10 bases between them. As DNA, the CDR3 is TGTGCCTGGAGTGTAGGAGGCGGGACCGGGGAGCTGTTTTTT. Protein sequence: CAWSVGGGTGELFF.

The genes are TRBV27 and TRBJ2-3; TRBD2 aligns across 8 bases. The ends lost 5 bases at V and 0 bases at J; junction bases unmatched: 4. Germline V gene sequence: CDR1 MNHEY, CDR2 SMNVEV (reference sequence). This CDR3 comprises 15 residues. CDR3 nucleotide sequence: TGTGCCAGCAGTAGACTAGCGTTGAGCACAGATACGCAGTATTTT. This translates into CASSRLALSTDTQYF.